The T cell receptor beta chain described here comes from a study of tumor-infiltrating lymphocytes in primary liver carcinoma. Study context: Primary liver carcinoma in the patients was surgically resected. The study reported T1-T3 N0M0 tumors spanning 4.2 to 10 cm.

This clonotype was detected a few times. As yet, its antigen is unknown. Blood RNA originated from unsorted whole blood, with germline DNA additionally extracted. Prior to surgery, four milliliters of peripheral blood were drawn. Findings of the study overall: Unsorted bulk processing meant the study did not compare CD4+ and CD8+ repertoires.

Constant-region priming of approximately 0.55 ug total RNA yielded TCR beta cDNA. Libraries of TCR beta came from three nested multiplex PCR rounds with slightly modified ARM-PCR. Investigators reported that the first two PCR rounds, at 10 cycles each, used TRBV1-TRBV30 forward primers with a C-beta reverse primer. TCRdb used MiXCR to reprocess the multiplex PCR reads, holding one entry per CDR3 protein. The sample records 330,000 or so distinct CDR3 sequences, approximately 65% being singletons. Trimming removed 3 bases from V and 2 bases from J, with 8 bases in between. CDR1 KGHSH and CDR2 LQKENI come from the germline V gene. CDR3 length: 13 residues.

Sequencing input: peripheral blood. This chain uses TRBV18 with TRBJ2-7; D gene uncertain. This clonotype originated in a man aged 40-50 years with primary liver carcinoma and hepatitis B virus infection. CDR3 sequence reads: CASSPPNTYEQYF. In DNA form, the CDR3 reads TGTGCCAGCTCACCCCCTAACACCTACGAGCAGTACTTC.